This TCR beta chain was sequenced during a study of cytomegalovirus exposure and HLA in healthy donors. PCR primers comprised 60 Vbeta and 13 Jbeta primers. Libraries were prepared by immunoSEQ multiplex PCR; TCRdb keeps only in-frame clonotypes and omits some of them. The sample lists 80,000 to 100,000 clones; around 82% were seen once. Trimming cost V 2 bases and J 5 bases, with 9 bases left between them. This CDR3 spans 13 amino acids. Germline V CDR1 and CDR2: LGHNA, YNFKEQ. This clone was detected a few times. The sequence derives from a man aged 35 to 55 in good health and CMV-seronegative. Sequenced input: PBMCs. V is TRBV4-2 and J is TRBJ1-1; D is ambiguous. CDR3 sequence: CASSQSRLTEAFF. The CDR3 DNA reads as TGTGCCAGCAGCCAATCCCGACTGACTGAAGCTTTCTTT.